This TCR beta chain was identified during a study of blood T cell repertoires in COVID-19. Generated by immunoSEQ multiplex PCR, the TCRdb table keeps only in-frame clones and is missing some. The sample shows 200,000 to 300,000 clones, approximately 80% of them seen only once. After removal of 2 bases from V and 3 bases from J, the junction contained 3 bases not matched to a gene. This CDR3 comprises 15 residues. Germline V gene lookup returns CDR1 LGHNA and CDR2 YSLEER. This TCR came from a middle-aged man who had recovered from COVID-19. The chain combines TRBV4-3 with TRBJ1-4, with 7 bases matching TRBD1. Material: peripheral blood. This CDR3 reads CASSQSTGANEKLFF. In DNA form, the CDR3 reads TGCGCCAGCAGCCAATCCACAGGGGCTAATGAAAAACTGTTTTTT.